These T cell receptor beta chains were read from a single sample in a study of cytomegalovirus exposure and HLA in healthy donors. TCRdb keeps only in-frame clones here, not all; method: immunoSEQ multiplex PCR. Of about 130,000 clones in the sample, around 82% are singletons; the top ten hold around 10%. The sample taken for sequencing was PBMCs. The receptors come from a male donor in good health and CMV-seropositive. The CDR3 runs from the conserved cysteine through the conserved F or W. The D gene is left open where the match is weak. Clone size is given for some rows only: seen once, a few or many times, or a class if the clone is expanded.

>.|.|TRBV27|TRBJ2-1
TGTGCCAGCAGTTTAAAAGGGGCATCCTACAATGAGCAGTTCTTC
CASSLKGASYNEQFF
>.|TRBD1|TRBV4-3|TRBJ1-2
TGCGCCAGCAGCCAAGATTCGGGGACAGGGATAAGCTATGGCTACACCTTC
CASSQDSGTGISYGYTF
>.|.|TRBV7-8|TRBJ2-7
TGTGCCAGCAGCTTAGTTTGGGGCGGAGACGAGCAGTACTTC
CASSLVWGGDEQYF
>once|TRBD1|TRBV7-9|TRBJ2-7
TGTGCCAGCAGCTTACAAACCGGGACAGGGATGGGCTACGAGCAGTACTTC
CASSLQTGTGMGYEQYF
>.|TRBD1|TRBV10-3|TRBJ2-5
TGTGCCATCAGTGATGGAGACAGGGAAGAGACCCAGTACTTC
CAISDGDREETQYF
>.|TRBD1|TRBV30|TRBJ2-3
TGTGCCTGGAGCGCAACCGGGACAGGCGATCGTTTT
CAWSATGTGDRF
>.|TRBD2|TRBV27|TRBJ2-3
TGTGCCAGCAGTTCCCCCCGGACTAGCGGGAGGGCGGGAGGCACAGATACGCAGTATTTT
CASSSPRTSGRAGGTDTQYF
>once|.|TRBV4-1|TRBJ2-2
TGCGCCAGCAGGGGAGAGGTGCATACCGGGGAGCTGTTTTTT
CASRGEVHTGELFF
>.|.|TRBV4-2|TRBJ2-3
TGTGCCAGCAGCCAAGATCTTCAGCGGGACAGGATAGATACGCAGTATTTT
CASSQDLQRDRIDTQYF
>.|TRBD2|TRBV27|TRBJ2-2
TGTGCCAGCAAATTGGGACTAGCGGGCACCGGGGAGCTGTTTTTT
CASKLGLAGTGELFF